The 6 T cell receptor beta chains presented below share a single source sample, sequenced in a study of tumor-infiltrating lymphocytes in primary liver carcinoma (dated by TCRdb to the late 2010s). Without any cell sorting, total RNA and DNA were co-extracted from about 20-30 mg of bulk tissue using the AllPrep DNA/RNA mini kit. The sequencer listed for this sample is Illumina HiSeq 2500. Starting from approximately 500 ng total RNA, TCRbeta-specific cDNA was produced by reverse transcription with a constant-region primer and ProtoScript II reverse transcriptase. Three nested multiplex PCR rounds, following a slightly modified ARM-PCR procedure, were used to build the TCRbeta libraries. Each of the first two PCR rounds ran for about 10 cycles using multiplex TRBV1-TRBV30 forward primers together with a Cbeta reverse primer. TCRdb passed the public sequencing reads through fastp at Q25 and MiXCR, retaining productive beta sequences. Rows are unified per CDR3 protein, each entry keeping the most common DNA and genes. The sample table shows approximately 110,000 distinct CDR3 sequences, and 60% to 70% are seen once. In total, the top ten clones hold approximately 9.9% of the sample.

The sample was liver tumor tissue from sampling region 1. What the cell subset or site label conveys for this sample: tumor region T1, superior pole. Receptors originate from a woman aged 60-75 years with primary liver carcinoma and hepatitis B virus infection.

In the case of this clonotype: The CDR3 does not close with the conserved phenylalanine or tryptophan, likely indicating a read error. The V and J genes are TRBV11-2 and TRBJ2-2; D is undetermined. CDR1 is SGHAT and CDR2 is FQNNGV in the germline V gene. The CDR3 loop spans 13 amino acids. For the CDR3, the DNA is TGTGCCAGCAACTTAGATAGGAATGGGGAACTGTTTTCT. Its translation is CASNLDRNGELFS.

As for this clonotype: A read error may explain this, as a much larger clone is one base away. J is TRBJ1-2 and V is TRBV6-6; D is perhaps TRBD1 (6 bases). The CDR3 totals 14 residues. V dropped 4 bases and J dropped 4 bases, with 13 bases sitting between them. CDR1 MNHNY and CDR2 SVGAGI come from the germline V gene (reference sequence). Written as DNA, the CDR3 is TGTGCCAGCAGTTGCTCGGGGGGGGCCTATGGCTACACCTTC. This encodes CASSCSGGAYGYTF.

This clonotype was seen many times. V gene TRBV4-1 combines with J gene TRBJ2-1; D unclear. V lost 4 bases and J 0 bases, leaving 16 bases between the germline ends. This CDR3 has 17 residues. Looked up from germline, CDR1 is MGHRA and CDR2 is YSYEKL. In DNA form, the CDR3 reads TGCGCCAGCAGCCCCGTGAAGGGTCGATCCTCCTACAATGAGCAGTTCTTC. Its protein is CASSPVKGRSSYNEQFF.

To note about this clonotype: Relative to the germline gene, one junction end is altered; a read error may explain this. This chain uses TRBV4-1 with TRBJ2-7; no firm D call. CDR3 length: 11 residues. CDR1 is MGHRA, CDR2 YSYEKL, per germline. In DNA, the CDR3 is TGCGTCAGCAGCCATGGGTACCAAGAGTACTTC. It specifies CVSSHGYQEYF.

Comment on this clonotype: A read error may explain this, as a much larger clone is one base away. The chain couples TRBV10-2 to TRBJ2-7; TRBD1 might be the D (5 bases). Trimming removed 5 bases from V and 5 bases from J, with 16 bases in between. This CDR3 contains 14 residues. Per the germline V gene, CDR1 is WSHSY and CDR2 is SAAADI. CDR3 amino acids: CASSIPGLTDEQYF. CDR3 coding DNA: TGCGCCAGCAGTATCCCAGGGCTTACTGACGAGCAGTACTTC.

This clonotype was seen ten or more times. The chain recombines TRBV6-2 or TRBV6-3 with TRBJ2-7; D may be TRBD2 (6 bases). The V end was cut by 5 bases, the J end by 5 bases, with 16 bases between. The CDR3 totals 14 residues. Looked up from germline, CDR1 is MNHEY and CDR2 is SVGEGT. The CDR3 DNA is TGTGCCAGCAGTCCCCGGCTAGGCGGGGACGAGCAGTACTTC. It codes for CASSPRLGGDEQYF.